The 18 T cell receptor beta chains given below trace back to one sample, sequenced in a study of cytomegalovirus exposure and HLA in healthy donors. Both 60 Vbeta primers and 13 Jbeta primers went into the PCR. Generated by immunoSEQ multiplex PCR, the TCRdb table keeps only in-frame clones and is missing some. The profile shows 40,000 to 45,000 clones, approximately 80% of them singletons. The material sequenced was PBMCs. The receptors shown here come from a man aged 25-45 years in good health and CMV-seronegative.

The genes are TRBV18 and TRBJ2-2, with D possibly TRBD2 on 5 matching bases. The CDR3 has 15 residues. V was pared by 3 bases and J by 1 base, with 9 bases between. Germline V CDR1 and CDR2: KGHSH, LQKENI. The CDR3 region has the DNA TGTGCCAGCTCACCCCCGGCGGGGAACACCGGGGAGCTGTTTTTT. Encoded protein: CASSPPAGNTGELFF. Drawing the rest from reference TRBV18 and TRBJ2-2, the complete variable domain is NAGVMQNPRHLVRRRGQEARLRCSPMKGHSHVYWYRQLPEEGLKFMVYLQKENIIDESGMPKERFSAEFPKEGPSILRIQQVVRGDSAAYFCASSPPAGNTGELFFGEGSRLTVL.

The chain uses TRBV19 and TRBJ1-5; 8 bases agree with TRBD1. The CDR3 length is 17 residues. CDR1 is LNHDA and CDR2 is SQIVND in the germline V gene (reference sequence). V lost 8 bases and J lost 6; bases outside the gene matches: 18. CDR3 residues: CASHLTRGQGSSQPQHF. CDR3 DNA: TGTGCCAGTCACCTAACCCGCGGACAGGGTTCGTCTCAGCCCCAGCATTTT.

DNA of the CDR3: TGTGCTAGTGGTTTCTGGACTAGCGGGAGGGCGAAGAATGAGCAGTTCTTC. Translation gives CASGFWTSGRAKNEQFF. The chain links TRBV12-5 to TRBJ2-1; 15 positions agree with TRBD2. CDR1 LGHNT and CDR2 FRNRAP come from the germline V gene. J lost 7 bases, V lost 3 bases, and 7 bases had no gene match. There are 17 residues in the CDR3.

The J gene is TRBJ1-1, the V gene TRBV7-2; D is perhaps TRBD1 (5 bases). This CDR3 comprises 14 residues. V lost 1 base to trimming and J lost 5 bases, with 11 bases between them. Germline loops: CDR1 SGHTA, CDR2 FQGNSA. CDR3 coding DNA: TGTGCCAGCAGCTTAGGGGGCGGGGCGACTGAAGCTTTCTTT. This codes for CASSLGGGATEAFF.

The chain employs TRBV4-2 and TRBJ2-5; 9 nucleotides match TRBD1. The end of the DNA aligns better with TRBJ2-7, so the J call may be wrong. The germline V gene has CDR1 LGHNA and CDR2 YNFKEQ. The CDR3 runs to 15 residues. This CDR3 is CASSQSPGTGYEQYF. The CDR3 DNA reads TGTGCCAGCAGCCAGAGTCCCGGGACAGGGTACGAGCAGTACTTC.

This clone was seen a few times. The chain combines TRBV10-3 with TRBJ2-1, with 10 bases fitting TRBD2. The germline CDR1 and CDR2 sequences are ENHRY and SYGVKD. The CDR3 length is 14 residues. With V trimmed by 8 bases and J by 7 bases, 8 bases remained unmatched. CDR3 nucleotide sequence: TGTGCCATCGGTCCAGCGGGAGGGCCAAATGAGCAGTTCTTC. This codes for CAIGPAGGPNEQFF.

V usage is TRBV7-2 and J usage is TRBJ2-3; 10 bases align to TRBD2. With V trimmed by 7 bases and J by 0 bases, 7 bases remained unmatched. This CDR3 region has 16 residues. Per the germline V gene, CDR1 is SGHTA and CDR2 is FQGNSA. The CDR3 nucleotides read TGTGCCAGCACCCCTTTGACTAGCGGGAGCACAGATACGCAGTATTTT. Amino acid sequence: CASTPLTSGSTDTQYF.

For the CDR3, the DNA is TGTGCCAGCAGCTTCTCCGGGACAGGGCTTTGGTCACCCCTCCACTTT. This sequence encodes CASSFSGTGLWSPLHF. The genes are TRBV7-2 and TRBJ1-6; TRBD1 agrees at 9 bases. The CDR3 is made up of 16 amino acids. V shed 3 bases, J shed 10 bases, and the junction held 10 bases outside the gene matches. Germline V gives CDR1 SGHTA, CDR2 FQGNSA.

The chain has TRBV7-9 and TRBJ2-5; 7 bases fit TRBD2. The tail of the sequence fits TRBJ2-7 better, so the J call may be wrong. The CDR3 sequence is 15 residues long. Per germline, CDR1 SEHNR and CDR2 FQNEAQ (reference sequence). In nucleotides, the CDR3 is TGTGCCAGCAGTTATGCTGGGGGGGTGAGCTACGAGCAGTACTTC. Its protein is CASSYAGGVSYEQYF.

In this sample, this clone turned up once. The genes are TRBV18 and TRBJ1-3; D is perhaps TRBD1 (5 bases). Germline CDR1 is KGHSH and CDR2 is LQKENI. V was pared by 0 bases and J by 4 bases, with 13 bases between. This CDR3 contains 16 residues. The CDR3 region is CASSPPQGQSGNTIYF. CDR3 in DNA: TGTGCCAGCTCACCACCCCAGGGCCAGTCGGGAAACACCATATATTTT.

This chain connects TRBV29-1 to TRBJ2-4, with 7 positions matching TRBD2. After removal of 6 bases from V and 7 bases from J, the junction contained 9 bases not matched to a gene. The CDR3 length is 13 residues. The germline V gene has CDR1 SQVTM and CDR2 ANQGSEA. In nucleotides, the CDR3 is TGCAGCGTGGGGCTCAGGGAGGGGAACATTCAGTACTTC. Amino acids: CSVGLREGNIQYF.

V gene TRBV7-2 combines with J gene TRBJ2-5; possible D gene TRBD2, 5 bases. The CDR3 totals 18 residues. Germline lookup yields CDR1 SGHTA and CDR2 FQGNSA. V gave up 5 bases and J gave up 4 bases, with 26 bases separating them. As DNA, the CDR3 is TGTGCCAGCAGCCGAACATCCACCGGAGGTATTGGGCGAGAGACCCAGTACTTC. This gives the protein CASSRTSTGGIGRETQYF.

V is TRBV28 and J is TRBJ2-4; 11 bases align to TRBD2. Germline V gene sequence: CDR1 MDHEN, CDR2 SYDVKM. V lost 6 bases, J lost 4 bases, and 5 bases stayed unmatched. CDR3 length: 15 amino acids. CDR3 residues: CASRSLAGGKNIQYF. CDR3 nucleotide sequence: TGTGCCAGCAGATCTCTAGCGGGAGGTAAAAACATTCAGTACTTC.

This clone was observed a single time. This same CDR3 is encoded by further DNA sequences in the sample. The chain has TRBV7-9 and TRBJ1-1; the D is unclear. Looked up from germline, CDR1 is SEHNR and CDR2 is FQNEAQ (reference sequence). The CDR3 is 14 amino acids. V shed 5 bases and J shed 5 bases, with 15 bases lying between them. CDR3 sequence: CASSASGIGTEAFF. CDR3 sequence (DNA): TGTGCCAGCAGCGCATCGGGAATAGGAACTGAAGCTTTCTTT. Combining the CDR3 with reference TRBV7-9 and TRBJ1-1 gives the whole variable domain DTGVSQNPRHKITKRGQNVTFRCDPISEHNRLYWYRQTLGQGPEFLTYFQNEAQLEKSRLLSDRFSAERPKGSFSTLEIQRTEQGDSAMYLCASSASGIGTEAFFGQGTRLTVV.

The V call is TRBV18, the J call TRBJ1-5, with TRBD1 identical over 8 bases. With V trimmed by 3 bases and J by 2 bases, 12 bases remained unmatched. There are 18 residues in the CDR3. Germline loops: CDR1 KGHSH, CDR2 LQKENI. CDR3 amino acids: CASSPLIVMDRGNQPQHF. The CDR3 DNA is TGTGCCAGCTCACCCCTGATAGTTATGGACAGGGGCAATCAGCCCCAGCATTTT.

This chain connects TRBV19 to TRBJ1-5, with 8 bases matching TRBD1. Germline CDR1 and CDR2: LNHDA and SQIVND (reference sequence). CDR3 length equals 15 residues. V gave up 5 bases and J gave up 3 bases; unmatched junction bases: 6. The DNA of the CDR3 is TGTGCCAGTAGTCCCCGGGACAGGCTCAATCAGCCCCAGCATTTT. This sequence encodes CASSPRDRLNQPQHF.

This chain uses TRBV30 with TRBJ1-1, with D perhaps matching TRBD1 (5 bases). The CDR3 spans 15 residues. The ends were cut back, 1 base at V and 4 bases at J, with 16 bases in the middle. Looked up from germline, CDR1 is GTSNPN and CDR2 is SVGIG (reference sequence). The CDR3 protein is CAWSGGWGDATEAFF. CDR3 DNA sequence: TGTGCCTGGAGTGGGGGCTGGGGGGATGCCACTGAAGCTTTCTTT. Based on the CDR3 plus reference TRBV30 and TRBJ1-1, the full variable domain is SQTIHQWPATLVQPVGSPLSLECTVEGTSNPNLYWYRQAAGRGLQLLFYSVGIGQISSEVPQNLSASRPQDRQFILSSKKLLLSDSGFYLCAWSGGWGDATEAFFGQGTRLTVV.

This rearrangement joins TRBV28 to TRBJ1-5; D is perhaps TRBD1 (5 bases). Deletions cut 5 bases from V and 1 base from J, with 12 bases between. The CDR3 has 15 residues. CDR1 is MDHEN and CDR2 is SYDVKM in the germline V gene. The CDR3 is CASSQLGLSNQPQHF. As DNA, the CDR3 is TGTGCCAGCAGTCAACTGGGGCTCAGCAATCAGCCCCAGCATTTT.